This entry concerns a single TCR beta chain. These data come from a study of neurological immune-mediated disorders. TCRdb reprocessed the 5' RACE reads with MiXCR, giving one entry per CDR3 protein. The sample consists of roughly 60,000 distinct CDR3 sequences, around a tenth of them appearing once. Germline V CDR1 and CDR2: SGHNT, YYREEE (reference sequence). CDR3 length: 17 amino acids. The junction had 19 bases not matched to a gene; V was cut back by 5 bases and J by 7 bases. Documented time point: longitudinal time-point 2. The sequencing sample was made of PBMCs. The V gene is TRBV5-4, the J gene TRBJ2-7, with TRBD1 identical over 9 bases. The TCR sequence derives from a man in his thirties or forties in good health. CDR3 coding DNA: TGTGCCAGCAGATTACCCATTGGACAGGGGTCGCCGGGGGAGCAGTACTTC. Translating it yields CASRLPIGQGSPGEQYF.